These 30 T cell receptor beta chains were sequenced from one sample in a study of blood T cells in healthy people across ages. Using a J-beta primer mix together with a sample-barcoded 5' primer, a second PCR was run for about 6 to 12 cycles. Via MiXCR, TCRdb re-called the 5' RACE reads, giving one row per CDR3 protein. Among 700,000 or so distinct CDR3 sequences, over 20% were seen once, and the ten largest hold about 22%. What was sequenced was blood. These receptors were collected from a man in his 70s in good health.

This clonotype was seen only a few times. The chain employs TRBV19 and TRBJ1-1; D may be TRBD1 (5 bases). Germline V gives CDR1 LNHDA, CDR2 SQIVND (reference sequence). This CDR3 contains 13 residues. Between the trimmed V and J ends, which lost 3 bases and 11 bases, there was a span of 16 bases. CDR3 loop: CASSMGPSGEAFF. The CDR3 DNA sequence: TGTGCCAGTAGTATGGGACCCTCGGGCGAGGCTTTCTTT.

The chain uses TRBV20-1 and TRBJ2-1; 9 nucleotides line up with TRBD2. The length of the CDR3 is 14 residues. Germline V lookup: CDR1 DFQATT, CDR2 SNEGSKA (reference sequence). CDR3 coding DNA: TGCGGAACAGCGGGGGGCGACACAACCAATGAGCAGTTCTTC. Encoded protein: CGTAGGDTTNEQFF.

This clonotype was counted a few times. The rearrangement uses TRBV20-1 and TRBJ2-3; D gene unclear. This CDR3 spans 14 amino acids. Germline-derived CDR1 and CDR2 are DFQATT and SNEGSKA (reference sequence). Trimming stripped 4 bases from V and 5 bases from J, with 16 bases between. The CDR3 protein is CSATPPLGGDTQYF. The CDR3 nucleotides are TGCAGTGCTACGCCGCCATTGGGTGGAGATACGCAGTATTTT.

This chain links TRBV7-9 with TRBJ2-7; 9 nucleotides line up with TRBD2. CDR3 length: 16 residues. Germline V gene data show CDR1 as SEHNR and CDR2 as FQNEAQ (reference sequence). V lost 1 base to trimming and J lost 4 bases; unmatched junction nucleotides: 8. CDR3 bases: TGTGCCAGCAGCTTAGGCAGCGGGGGGAATCAATACGAGCAGTACTTC. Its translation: CASSLGSGGNQYEQYF.

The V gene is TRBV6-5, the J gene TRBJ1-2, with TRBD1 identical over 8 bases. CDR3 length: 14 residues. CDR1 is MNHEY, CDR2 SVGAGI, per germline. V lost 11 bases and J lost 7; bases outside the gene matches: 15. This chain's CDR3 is CACTRHGTGIGYTF. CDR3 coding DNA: TGTGCCTGCACTCGTCATGGGACAGGAATTGGCTACACCTTC.

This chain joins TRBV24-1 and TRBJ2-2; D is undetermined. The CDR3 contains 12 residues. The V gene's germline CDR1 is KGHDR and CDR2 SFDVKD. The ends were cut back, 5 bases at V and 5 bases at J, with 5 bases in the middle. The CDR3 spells CATSVSTGELFF. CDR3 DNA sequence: TGTGCCACCAGTGTTTCGACCGGGGAGCTGTTTTTT.

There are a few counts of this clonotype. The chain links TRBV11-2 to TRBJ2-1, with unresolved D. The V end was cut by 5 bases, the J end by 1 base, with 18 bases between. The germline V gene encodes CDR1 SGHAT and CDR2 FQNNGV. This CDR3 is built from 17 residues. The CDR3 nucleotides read TGTGCCAGCAGCGAAAAAATTCTAACCAGATCCTACAATGAGCAGTTCTTC. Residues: CASSEKILTRSYNEQFF.

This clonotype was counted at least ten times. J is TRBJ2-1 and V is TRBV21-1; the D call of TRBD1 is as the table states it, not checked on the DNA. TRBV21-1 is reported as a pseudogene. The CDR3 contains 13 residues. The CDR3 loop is CARTPAAYNEQFF. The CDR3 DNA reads TGTGCCAGAACCCCCGCGGCCTACAATGAGCAGTTCTTC.

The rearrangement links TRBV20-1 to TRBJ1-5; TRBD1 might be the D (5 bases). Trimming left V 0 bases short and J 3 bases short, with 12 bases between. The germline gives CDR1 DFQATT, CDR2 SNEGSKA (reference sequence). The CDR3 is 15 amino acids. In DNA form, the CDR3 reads TGCAGTGCTAGAGAGCCAACAGGAATCAATCAGCCCCAGCATTTT. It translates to CSAREPTGINQPQHF.

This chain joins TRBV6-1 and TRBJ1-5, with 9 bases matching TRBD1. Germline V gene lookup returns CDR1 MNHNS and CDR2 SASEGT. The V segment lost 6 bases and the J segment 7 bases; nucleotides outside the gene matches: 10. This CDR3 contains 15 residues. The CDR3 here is CASSAGTGTEQPQHF. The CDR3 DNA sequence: TGTGCCAGCAGCGCCGGGACAGGGACTGAACAGCCCCAGCATTTT.

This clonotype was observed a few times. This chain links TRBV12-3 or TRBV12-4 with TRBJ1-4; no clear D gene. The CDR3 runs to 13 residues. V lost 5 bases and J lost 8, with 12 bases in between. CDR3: CASSPFIGEKLFF. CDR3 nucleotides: TGTGCCAGCAGTCCCTTTATCGGGGAAAAACTGTTTTTT.

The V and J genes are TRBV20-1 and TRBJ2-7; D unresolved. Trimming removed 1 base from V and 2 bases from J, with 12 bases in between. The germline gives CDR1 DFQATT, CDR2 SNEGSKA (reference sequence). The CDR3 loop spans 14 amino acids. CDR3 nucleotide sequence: TGCAGTGCTAGAGGTGGAGCTACCCCCTACGAGCAGTACTTC. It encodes CSARGGATPYEQYF.

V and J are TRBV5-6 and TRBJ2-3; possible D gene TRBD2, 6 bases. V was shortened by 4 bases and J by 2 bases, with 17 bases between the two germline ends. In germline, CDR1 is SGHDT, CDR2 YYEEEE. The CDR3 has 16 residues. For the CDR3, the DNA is TGTGCCAGCAGCGAGCAGGGACTGCCTTCCACAGATACGCAGTATTTT. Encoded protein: CASSEQGLPSTDTQYF.

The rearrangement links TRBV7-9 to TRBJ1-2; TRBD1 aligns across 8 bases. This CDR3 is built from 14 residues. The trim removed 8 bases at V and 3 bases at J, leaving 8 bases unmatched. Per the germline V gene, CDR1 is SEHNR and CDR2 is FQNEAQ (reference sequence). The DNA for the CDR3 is TGTGCCAGCGCCGGACAGGGATTTGACTATGGCTACACCTTC. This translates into CASAGQGFDYGYTF. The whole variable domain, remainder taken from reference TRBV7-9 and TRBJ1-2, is DTGVSQNPRHKITKRGQNVTFRCDPISEHNRLYWYRQTLGQGPEFLTYFQNEAQLEKSRLLSDRFSAERPKGSFSTLEIQRTEQGDSAMYLCASAGQGFDYGYTFGSGTRLTVV.

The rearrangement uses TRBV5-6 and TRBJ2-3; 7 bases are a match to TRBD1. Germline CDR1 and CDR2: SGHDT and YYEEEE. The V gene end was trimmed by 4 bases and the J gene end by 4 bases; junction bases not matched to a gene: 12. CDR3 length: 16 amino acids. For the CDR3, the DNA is TGTGCCAGCAGCCCAGAGACAGGGTCGGTTGCAGATACGCAGTATTTT. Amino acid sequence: CASSPETGSVADTQYF.

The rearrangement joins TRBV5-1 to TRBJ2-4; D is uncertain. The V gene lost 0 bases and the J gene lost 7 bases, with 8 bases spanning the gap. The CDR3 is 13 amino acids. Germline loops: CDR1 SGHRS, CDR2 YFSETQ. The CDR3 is CASSLGLLNIQYF. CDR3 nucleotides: TGCGCCAGCAGCTTGGGTCTTCTCAACATTCAGTACTTC.

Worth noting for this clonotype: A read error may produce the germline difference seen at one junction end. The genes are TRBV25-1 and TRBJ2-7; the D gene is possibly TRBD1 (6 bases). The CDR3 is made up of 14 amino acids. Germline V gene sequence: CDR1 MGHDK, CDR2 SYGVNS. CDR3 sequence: CASRDRFSSYEPYF. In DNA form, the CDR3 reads TGTGCCAGCCGCGACAGGTTTTCCTCCTACGAGCCGTACTTC.

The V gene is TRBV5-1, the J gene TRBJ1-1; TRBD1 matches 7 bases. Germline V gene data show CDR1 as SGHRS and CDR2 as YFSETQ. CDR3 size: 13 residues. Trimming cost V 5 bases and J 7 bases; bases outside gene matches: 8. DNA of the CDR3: TGCGCCAGCAGTCCTAGGGGGCAGGGTGAAGCTTTCTTT. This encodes CASSPRGQGEAFF.

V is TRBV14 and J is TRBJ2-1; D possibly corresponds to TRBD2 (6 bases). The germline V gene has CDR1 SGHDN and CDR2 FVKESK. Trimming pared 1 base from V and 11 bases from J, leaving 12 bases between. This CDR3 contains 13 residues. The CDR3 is CASSQGGEPQQFF. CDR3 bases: TGTGCCAGCAGCCAAGGGGGGGAACCCCAGCAGTTCTTC. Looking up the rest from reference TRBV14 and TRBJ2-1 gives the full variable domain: EAGVTQFPSHSVIEKGQTVTLRCDPISGHDNLYWYRRVMGKEIKFLLHFVKESKQDESGMPNNRFLAERTGGTYSTLKVQPAELEDSGVYFCASSQGGEPQQFFGPGTRLTVL.

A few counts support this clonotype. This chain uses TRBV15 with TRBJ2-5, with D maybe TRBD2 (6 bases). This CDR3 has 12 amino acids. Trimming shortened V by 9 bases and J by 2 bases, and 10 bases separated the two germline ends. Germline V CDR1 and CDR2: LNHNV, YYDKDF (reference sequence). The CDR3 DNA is TGTGCCACGGGGACTGTTCAAGAGACCCAGTACTTC. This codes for CATGTVQETQYF.

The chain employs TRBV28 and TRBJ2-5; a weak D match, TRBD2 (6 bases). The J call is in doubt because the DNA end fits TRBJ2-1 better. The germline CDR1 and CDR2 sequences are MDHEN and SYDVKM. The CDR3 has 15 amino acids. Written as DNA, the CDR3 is TGTGCCAGCAGTTCACCTCCCGGGACTGGAAATGAGCAGTTCTTC. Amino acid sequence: CASSSPPGTGNEQFF.

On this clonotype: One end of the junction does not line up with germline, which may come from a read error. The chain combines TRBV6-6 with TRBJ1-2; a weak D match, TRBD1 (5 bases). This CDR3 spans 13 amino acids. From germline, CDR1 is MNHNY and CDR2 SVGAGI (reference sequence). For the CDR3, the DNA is TGTGCCGGCAGTCCAGGGACTAACTATGGCTACACCTTC. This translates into CAGSPGTNYGYTF.

The CDR3 region is CASSLLAGVYEQYV. The CDR3 bases are TGTGCCAGCTCACTACTAGCGGGGGTCTACGAGCAGTACGTC. J is TRBJ2-7 and V is TRBV6-2 or TRBV6-3; 11 positions match TRBD2. Germline V lookup: CDR1 MNHEY, CDR2 SVGEGT. The V segment lost 8 bases and the J segment 3 bases; nucleotides outside the gene matches: 6. The CDR3 is 14 amino acids.

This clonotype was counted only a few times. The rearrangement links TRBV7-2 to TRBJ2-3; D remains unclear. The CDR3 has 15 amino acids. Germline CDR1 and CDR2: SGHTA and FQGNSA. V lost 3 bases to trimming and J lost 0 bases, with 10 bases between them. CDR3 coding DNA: TGTGCCAGCAGCTTCCAGTCCTCTAGCACAGATACGCAGTATTTT. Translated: CASSFQSSSTDTQYF.

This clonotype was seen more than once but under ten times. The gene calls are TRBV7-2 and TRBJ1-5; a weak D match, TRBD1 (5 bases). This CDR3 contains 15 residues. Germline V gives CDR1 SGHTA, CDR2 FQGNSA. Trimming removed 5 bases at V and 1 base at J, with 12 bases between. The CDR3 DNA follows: TGTGCCAGCAGCCGAGGACATTCAAGCAATCAGCCCCAGCATTTT. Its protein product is CASSRGHSSNQPQHF.

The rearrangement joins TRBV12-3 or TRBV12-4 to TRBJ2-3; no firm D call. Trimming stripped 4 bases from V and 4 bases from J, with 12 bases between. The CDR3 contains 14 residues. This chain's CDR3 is CASSSELSADTQYF. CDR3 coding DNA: TGTGCCAGCAGTTCGGAGCTGAGCGCAGATACGCAGTATTTT.

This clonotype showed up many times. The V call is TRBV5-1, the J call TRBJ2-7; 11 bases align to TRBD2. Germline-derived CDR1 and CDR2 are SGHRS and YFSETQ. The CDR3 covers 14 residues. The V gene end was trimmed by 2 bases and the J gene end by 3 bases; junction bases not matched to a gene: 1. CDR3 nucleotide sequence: TGCGCCAGCAGCTTACTAGCGGGGGACTACGAGCAGTACTTC. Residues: CASSLLAGDYEQYF.

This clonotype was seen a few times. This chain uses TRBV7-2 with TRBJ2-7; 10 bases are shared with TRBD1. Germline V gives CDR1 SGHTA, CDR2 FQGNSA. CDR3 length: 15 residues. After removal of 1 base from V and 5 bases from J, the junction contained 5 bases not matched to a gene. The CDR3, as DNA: TGTGCCAGCAGCTTAGTTATAGGGACAGGGGACGAGCAGTACTTC. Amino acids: CASSLVIGTGDEQYF.

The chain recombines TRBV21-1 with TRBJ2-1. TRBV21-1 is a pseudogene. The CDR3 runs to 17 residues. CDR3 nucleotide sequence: TGTGCCAGCATCCTAACAACGATTCCTTGTTCCTACAATGAGCAGTTCTTC. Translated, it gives CASILTTIPCSYNEQFF.

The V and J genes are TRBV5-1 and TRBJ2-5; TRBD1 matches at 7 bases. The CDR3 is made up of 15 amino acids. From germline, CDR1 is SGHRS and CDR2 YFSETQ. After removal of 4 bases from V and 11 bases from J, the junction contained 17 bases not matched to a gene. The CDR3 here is CASSETGPPRSGQYF. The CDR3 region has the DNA TGCGCCAGCAGCGAGACAGGGCCGCCTCGATCTGGGCAGTACTTC.